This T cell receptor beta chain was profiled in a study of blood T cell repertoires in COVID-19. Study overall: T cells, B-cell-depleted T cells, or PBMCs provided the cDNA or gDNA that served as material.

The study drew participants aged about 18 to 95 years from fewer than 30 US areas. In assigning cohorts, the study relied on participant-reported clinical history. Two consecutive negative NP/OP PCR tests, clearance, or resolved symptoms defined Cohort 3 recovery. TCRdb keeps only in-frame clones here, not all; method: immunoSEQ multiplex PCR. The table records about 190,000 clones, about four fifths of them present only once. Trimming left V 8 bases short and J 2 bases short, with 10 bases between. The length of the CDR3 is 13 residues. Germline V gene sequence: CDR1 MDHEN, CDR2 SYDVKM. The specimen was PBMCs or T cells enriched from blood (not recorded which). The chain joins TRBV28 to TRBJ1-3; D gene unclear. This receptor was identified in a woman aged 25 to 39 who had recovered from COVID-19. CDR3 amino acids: CASPNSAGNTIYF. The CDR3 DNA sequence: TGTGCCAGCCCCAACAGTGCTGGAAACACCATATATTTT.